These T cell receptor beta chains were read from a single sample in a study of blood T cell repertoires in COVID-19. Clones were read by immunoSEQ multiplex PCR, and TCRdb kept only the in-frame ones, dropping some. Of almost 200,000 clones listed, about 90% are singletons. The sequencing input was peripheral blood. The receptors derive from a woman aged 65 to 85 with acute or convalescent COVID-19. CDR3s include the opening cysteine and the closing phenylalanine or tryptophan. Fields, in order: J gene, V gene, D gene, clone size, CDR3 protein, CDR3 DNA. The D gene is left open where the match is weak. Clone sizes are given selectively: once, few, many, or a class where the clone is expanded.

j_call: TRBJ2-1
v_call: TRBV20-1
d_call: NA
clone_size: NA
cdr3_aa: CSASEYNSYNEQFF
cdr3_nt: TGCAGTGCTAGTGAGTATAACTCCTACAATGAGCAGTTCTTC

j_call: TRBJ1-5
v_call: TRBV7-2
d_call: TRBD1
clone_size: NA
cdr3_aa: CASSLRDRYSNQPQHF
cdr3_nt: TGTGCCAGCAGCCTCCGGGACAGATATAGCAATCAGCCCCAGCATTTT

j_call: TRBJ1-4
v_call: TRBV5-1
d_call: NA
clone_size: NA
cdr3_aa: CASSLEGISGEKLFF
cdr3_nt: TGCGCCAGCAGCTTGGAGGGGATATCAGGGGAAAAACTGTTTTTT

j_call: TRBJ1-2
v_call: TRBV7-8
d_call: TRBD1
clone_size: NA
cdr3_aa: CASSTTGGNYGYTF
cdr3_nt: TGTGCCAGCAGCACTACAGGGGGAAACTATGGCTACACCTTC

j_call: TRBJ2-3
v_call: TRBV7-3
d_call: TRBD2
clone_size: few
cdr3_aa: CASSSGLAGYTDTQYF
cdr3_nt: TGTGCCAGCAGCTCCGGACTAGCGGGATACACAGATACGCAGTATTTT

j_call: TRBJ2-2
v_call: TRBV3-1/TRBV3-2
d_call: TRBD2
clone_size: NA
cdr3_aa: CASSVRGVADGELFF
cdr3_nt: TGTGCCAGCAGCGTCCGGGGGGTAGCTGACGGGGAGCTGTTTTTT

j_call: TRBJ2-7
v_call: TRBV6-5
d_call: TRBD1
clone_size: NA
cdr3_aa: CASSHTGAYEQYF
cdr3_nt: TGTGCCAGCAGCCACACAGGGGCTTACGAGCAGTACTTC

j_call: TRBJ2-2
v_call: TRBV11-3
d_call: NA
clone_size: NA
cdr3_aa: CASSPRARVADTGELFF
cdr3_nt: TGTGCCAGCAGCCCGAGGGCGCGGGTAGCGGACACCGGGGAGCTGTTTTTT

j_call: TRBJ2-1
v_call: TRBV29-1
d_call: TRBD2
clone_size: NA
cdr3_aa: CSVVLAGGDEQFF
cdr3_nt: TGCAGCGTTGTACTAGCGGGAGGGGATGAGCAGTTCTTC

j_call: TRBJ2-5
v_call: TRBV24-1
d_call: NA
clone_size: NA
cdr3_aa: CATSEAGLETQYF
cdr3_nt: TGTGCCACCAGTGAAGCAGGGCTGGAGACCCAGTACTTC

j_call: TRBJ1-2
v_call: TRBV6-5
d_call: NA
clone_size: once
cdr3_aa: CASSPPTGRGGYTF
cdr3_nt: TGTGCCAGCAGTCCCCCTACAGGGAGGGGTGGCTACACCTTC

j_call: TRBJ1-2
v_call: TRBV7-2
d_call: TRBD1
clone_size: NA
cdr3_aa: CASSLAGTANYGYTF
cdr3_nt: TGTGCCAGCAGCTTAGCGGGGACAGCTAACTATGGCTACACCTTC

j_call: TRBJ1-2
v_call: TRBV19
d_call: NA
clone_size: once
cdr3_aa: CASSIVRAGLTF
cdr3_nt: TGTGCCAGTAGTATAGTGAGGGCCGGTCTCACCTTC

j_call: TRBJ2-1
v_call: TRBV6-5
d_call: TRBD2
clone_size: NA
cdr3_aa: CASSIAGGVYNEQFF
cdr3_nt: TGTGCCAGCTCTATAGCGGGGGGGGTCTACAATGAGCAGTTCTTC

j_call: TRBJ1-2
v_call: TRBV6-6
d_call: TRBD1
clone_size: NA
cdr3_aa: CASSSPGGGYGYTF
cdr3_nt: TGTGCCAGCAGTTCTCCAGGGGGAGGCTATGGCTACACCTTC

j_call: TRBJ1-1
v_call: TRBV3-1/TRBV3-2
d_call: NA
clone_size: NA
cdr3_aa: CASSPNWRVSRKPYTEAFF
cdr3_nt: TGTGCCAGCAGCCCAAACTGGCGGGTCAGCCGTAAACCGTACACTGAAGCTTTCTTT

j_call: TRBJ2-7
v_call: TRBV2
d_call: NA
clone_size: NA
cdr3_aa: CASSDFMRYEQYF
cdr3_nt: TGTGCCAGCAGTGATTTTATGCGATACGAGCAGTACTTC

j_call: TRBJ2-1
v_call: TRBV12-3/TRBV12-4
d_call: TRBD2
clone_size: NA
cdr3_aa: CASSPPGGNEQFF
cdr3_nt: TGTGCCAGCAGCCCACCCGGGGGGAATGAGCAGTTCTTC

j_call: TRBJ2-1
v_call: TRBV11-3
d_call: TRBD2
clone_size: NA
cdr3_aa: CASSSRLAGDVNEQFF
cdr3_nt: TGTGCCAGCAGCTCCAGACTAGCGGGAGATGTGAATGAGCAGTTCTTC

j_call: TRBJ1-6
v_call: TRBV11-1
d_call: TRBD1
clone_size: NA
cdr3_aa: CASSSRTGQNSPLHF
cdr3_nt: TGTGCCAGCAGCTCAAGGACAGGCCAGAATTCACCCCTCCACTTT

j_call: TRBJ2-1
v_call: TRBV7-3
d_call: NA
clone_size: NA
cdr3_aa: CASRPGTSSYNEQFF
cdr3_nt: TGTGCCAGCAGACCCGGGACAAGCTCCTACAATGAGCAGTTCTTC

j_call: TRBJ2-2
v_call: TRBV24-1
d_call: NA
clone_size: NA
cdr3_aa: CATNGHTGELFF
cdr3_nt: TGTGCCACCAACGGTCACACCGGGGAGCTGTTTTTT

j_call: TRBJ1-1
v_call: TRBV3-1/TRBV3-2
d_call: NA
clone_size: NA
cdr3_aa: CASSQTAGLNTEAFF
cdr3_nt: TGTGCCAGCAGCCAAACCGCGGGGCTGAACACTGAAGCTTTCTTT

j_call: TRBJ2-7
v_call: TRBV29-1
d_call: NA
clone_size: NA
cdr3_aa: CSVQTGTYEQYF
cdr3_nt: TGCAGCGTTCAAACAGGGACCTACGAGCAGTACTTC

j_call: TRBJ2-5
v_call: TRBV3-1/TRBV3-2
d_call: NA
clone_size: NA
cdr3_aa: CASSQESGVGTQYF
cdr3_nt: TGTGCCAGCAGCCAAGAATCCGGGGTGGGGACCCAGTACTTC

j_call: TRBJ1-2
v_call: TRBV7-8
d_call: TRBD1
clone_size: NA
cdr3_aa: CASSPLGTANYGYTF
cdr3_nt: TGTGCCAGCAGCCCCCTGGGGACAGCTAACTATGGCTACACCTTC

j_call: TRBJ2-1
v_call: TRBV6-5
d_call: TRBD2
clone_size: once
cdr3_aa: CASSYSGSGTNNEQFF
cdr3_nt: TGTGCCAGCAGTTACTCGGGTAGCGGGACCAACAATGAGCAGTTCTTC

j_call: TRBJ1-4
v_call: TRBV2
d_call: NA
clone_size: NA
cdr3_aa: CASRLGGIDEKLFF
cdr3_nt: TGTGCCAGCAGGCTGGGAGGCATAGATGAAAAACTGTTTTTT

j_call: TRBJ1-1
v_call: TRBV7-9
d_call: TRBD1
clone_size: NA
cdr3_aa: CASSLDRAGSTEAFF
cdr3_nt: TGTGCCAGCAGCTTGGACAGGGCGGGGAGCACTGAAGCTTTCTTT

j_call: TRBJ2-7
v_call: TRBV6-5
d_call: NA
clone_size: few
cdr3_aa: CATKESYEQYF
cdr3_nt: TGTGCCACAAAAGAGAGTTACGAGCAGTACTTC

j_call: TRBJ1-2
v_call: TRBV29-1
d_call: TRBD1
clone_size: few
cdr3_aa: CSVTPGQGYGYTF
cdr3_nt: TGCAGCGTTACCCCGGGACAGGGATATGGCTACACCTTC

j_call: TRBJ2-1
v_call: TRBV11-3
d_call: TRBD2
clone_size: NA
cdr3_aa: CASSLTGLAAYNEQFF
cdr3_nt: TGTGCCAGCAGCTTAACGGGGCTAGCGGCGTACAATGAGCAGTTCTTC

j_call: TRBJ2-5
v_call: TRBV7-2
d_call: TRBD2
clone_size: NA
cdr3_aa: CASSFLAGGRETQYF
cdr3_nt: TGTGCCAGCAGCTTCCTAGCGGGGGGCCGGGAGACCCAGTACTTC

j_call: TRBJ2-2
v_call: TRBV6-5
d_call: TRBD2
clone_size: NA
cdr3_aa: CASSYISSGNTGELFF
cdr3_nt: TGTGCCAGCAGTTACATCTCTAGCGGGAACACCGGGGAGCTGTTTTTT

j_call: TRBJ1-2
v_call: TRBV10-3
d_call: TRBD1
clone_size: NA
cdr3_aa: CAISEVPPGGQGIYTF
cdr3_nt: TGTGCCATCAGTGAAGTTCCCCCCGGGGGACAGGGGATCTACACCTTC

j_call: TRBJ1-1
v_call: TRBV7-2
d_call: TRBD1
clone_size: NA
cdr3_aa: CASSSWTGMNTEAFF
cdr3_nt: TGTGCCAGCAGCTCCTGGACAGGGATGAACACTGAAGCTTTCTTT

j_call: TRBJ2-7
v_call: TRBV6-2/TRBV6-3
d_call: NA
clone_size: NA
cdr3_aa: CASSYLTGSYEQYF
cdr3_nt: TGTGCCAGCAGTTACTTAACGGGCTCCTACGAGCAGTACTTC

j_call: TRBJ2-1
v_call: TRBV6-1
d_call: TRBD2
clone_size: NA
cdr3_aa: CASSETLAGATNEQFF
cdr3_nt: TGTGCCAGCAGTGAAACACTAGCGGGAGCGACGAATGAGCAGTTCTTC

j_call: TRBJ1-1
v_call: TRBV18
d_call: NA
clone_size: NA
cdr3_aa: CASSSRGMGNTEAFF
cdr3_nt: TGTGCCAGCTCATCTAGGGGGATGGGGAACACTGAAGCTTTCTTT

j_call: TRBJ2-6
v_call: TRBV5-1
d_call: NA
clone_size: NA
cdr3_aa: CASSLPGGQSSGANVLTF
cdr3_nt: TGCGCCAGCAGCTTACCCGGGGGGCAGAGCTCTGGGGCCAACGTCCTGACTTTC

j_call: TRBJ2-1
v_call: TRBV11-2
d_call: NA
clone_size: NA
cdr3_aa: CASSLTSGSYNEQFF
cdr3_nt: TGTGCCAGCAGCTTAACATCGGGCTCCTACAATGAGCAGTTCTTC

j_call: TRBJ1-5
v_call: TRBV7-9
d_call: TRBD1
clone_size: NA
cdr3_aa: CASSPPGTGGFQPQHF
cdr3_nt: TGTGCCAGCAGCCCCCCCGGGACAGGGGGCTTTCAGCCCCAGCATTTT

j_call: TRBJ1-5
v_call: TRBV6-6
d_call: TRBD1
clone_size: NA
cdr3_aa: CATPGQARNQPQHF
cdr3_nt: TGTGCCACTCCCGGACAGGCAAGAAATCAGCCCCAGCATTTT

j_call: TRBJ1-3
v_call: TRBV7-9
d_call: TRBD1
clone_size: NA
cdr3_aa: CASSRLGGGNTIYF
cdr3_nt: TGTGCCAGCAGCCGATTAGGGGGCGGAAACACCATATATTTT

j_call: TRBJ1-3
v_call: TRBV6-5
d_call: NA
clone_size: NA
cdr3_aa: CASSYTTGPKDTIYF
cdr3_nt: TGTGCCAGCAGTTACACTACAGGGCCGAAAGACACCATATATTTT

j_call: TRBJ1-4
v_call: TRBV12-5
d_call: TRBD1
clone_size: NA
cdr3_aa: CASAGQGLREKLFF
cdr3_nt: TGTGCTAGTGCCGGACAGGGGTTACGGGAAAAACTGTTTTTT

j_call: TRBJ1-4
v_call: TRBV5-1
d_call: TRBD1
clone_size: NA
cdr3_aa: CASRTGGPTNEKLFF
cdr3_nt: TGCGCCAGTCGGACAGGGGGACCAACTAATGAAAAACTGTTTTTT

j_call: TRBJ1-4
v_call: TRBV10-3
d_call: TRBD1
clone_size: NA
cdr3_aa: CAISPGQGASGEKLFF
cdr3_nt: TGTGCCATCAGCCCGGGACAGGGGGCCTCCGGGGAAAAACTGTTTTTT